The entry below gives a single T cell receptor beta chain sequence along with its context. Its antigen is not known. Naive CD8 cells lacked CD45RO, underwent positive selection for CCR7 and left out terminally differentiated effector memory CD45RA+ cells. Source study methods: Quality scores were absent from the junction-only immunoSEQ sequences, so filtering differed. Using immunoSEQ multiplex PCR, the repertoire was profiled, and TCRdb retains in-frame clones only, with some absent. The V and J calls and clone size were taken over from that table, and D and trimming were inferred from the DNA. The table records just over 2,000,000 clones, approximately 94% of them present only once. This sample was taken from a study of shared clonotypes between healthy human individuals. Study-wide context: There were three CD4 naive, three CD4 memory, two CD8 naive and one CD8 memory plates per donor. General observations from the study: Larger estimated richness was generally seen in naive subsets than in memory subsets. Generation of non-shared clonotypes was less probable than generation of clonotypes shared by all four donors.

The sequence was collected from a man younger than 35 in good health. Sequences were obtained from naive CD8+ T cells sorted from blood.

This CDR3 is CASSPTMTGLNSPLHF. DNA of the CDR3: TGCGCCAGCAGCCCAACCATGACAGGCTTAAATTCACCCCTCCACTTT. The V and J genes are TRBV4-3 and TRBJ1-6; possible D gene TRBD1, 6 bases. The CDR3 is made up of 16 amino acids. Germline V lookup: CDR1 LGHNA, CDR2 YSLEER. Between the trimmed V and J ends, which lost 4 bases and 7 bases, there was a span of 17 bases.